This T cell receptor (beta chain) emerged from a study of blood T cell repertoires in COVID-19. The trim removed 3 bases at V and 9 bases at J, leaving 10 bases unmatched. CDR3 size: 16 residues. The germline V gene encodes CDR1 SGHRS and CDR2 YFSETQ. TCRdb's table, derived via immunoSEQ multiplex PCR, lists solely in-frame clones and lacks some. The sample carries approximately 260,000 clones, 65% to 90% recorded once. The TCR was taken from a woman aged 80 or older with active or convalescent COVID-19. This chain links TRBV5-1 with TRBJ2-1; 12 bases match TRBD2. Sequenced material: peripheral blood. In DNA form, the CDR3 reads TGCGCCAGCAGCTCCAGACTAGCGGGAGTTGGAGGTGAGCAGTTCTTC. Its translation: CASSSRLAGVGGEQFF.